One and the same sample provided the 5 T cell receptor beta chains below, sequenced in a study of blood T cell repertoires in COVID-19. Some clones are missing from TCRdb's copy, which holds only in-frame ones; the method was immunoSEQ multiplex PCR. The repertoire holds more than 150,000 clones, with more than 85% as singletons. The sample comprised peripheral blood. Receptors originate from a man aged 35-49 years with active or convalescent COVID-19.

The CDR3 region is CASSSGSVYGYTF. The CDR3 nucleotides are TGTGCCAGCAGCAGTGGCAGTGTCTATGGCTACACCTTC. The V and J genes are TRBV21-1 and TRBJ1-2; whether TRBD1, the table's D call, matches the DNA was not checked. TRBV21-1 is a listed pseudogene. CDR3 length: 13 residues.

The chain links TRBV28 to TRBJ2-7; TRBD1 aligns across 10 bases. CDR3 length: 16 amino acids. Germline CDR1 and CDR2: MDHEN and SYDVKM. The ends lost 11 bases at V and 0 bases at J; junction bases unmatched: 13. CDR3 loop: CAVDRLGQGTSYEQYF. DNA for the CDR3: TGTGCCGTCGACCGACTGGGACAGGGGACCTCCTACGAGCAGTACTTC.

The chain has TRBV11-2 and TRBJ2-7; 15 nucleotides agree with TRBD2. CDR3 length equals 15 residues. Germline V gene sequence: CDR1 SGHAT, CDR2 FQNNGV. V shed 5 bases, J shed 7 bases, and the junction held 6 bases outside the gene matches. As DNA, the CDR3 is TGTGCCAGCAGCACCCAAGGACTAGCGGGGGGGGAGCAGTACTTC. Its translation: CASSTQGLAGGEQYF.

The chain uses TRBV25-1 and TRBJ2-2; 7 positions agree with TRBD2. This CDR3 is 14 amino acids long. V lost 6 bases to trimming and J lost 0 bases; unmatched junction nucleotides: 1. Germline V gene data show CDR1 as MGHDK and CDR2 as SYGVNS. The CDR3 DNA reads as TGTGCCAGCAGGGGGGGGTCGAACACCGGGGAGCTGTTTTTT. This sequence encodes CASRGGSNTGELFF.

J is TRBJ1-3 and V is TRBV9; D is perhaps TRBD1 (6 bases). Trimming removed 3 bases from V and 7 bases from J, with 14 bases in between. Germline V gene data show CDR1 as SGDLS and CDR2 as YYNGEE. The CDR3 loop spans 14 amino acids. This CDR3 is CASSGYRDPNTIYF. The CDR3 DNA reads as TGTGCCAGCAGCGGATACAGGGATCCGAACACCATATATTTT.